The source of this T cell receptor beta chain is a study of CD8+ T cells in alopecia areata. A FACSAria was used to sort CD4+ and CD8+ T cells. These cells came from PBMCs. This clone showed up just once. This CDR3 has 15 residues. CDR1 and CDR2 from the germline V gene are GTSNPN and SVGIG (reference sequence). Trimming took 2 bases from V and 0 from J, leaving 8 bases between them. Following extraction, RNA underwent reverse transcription to cDNA, which served as the sequencing template. Assay: immunoSEQ multiplex PCR; the TCRdb copy retains only in-frame clones and omits some. The sample carries about 180,000 clones, 50% to 60% recorded once.

The sequence was obtained from a human donor with alopecia areata. This chain uses TRBV30 with TRBJ1-6, with D possibly TRBD1 on 5 matching bases. This material consisted of CD4+ T cells sorted from blood, taken at week 0. The CDR3 sequence is CAWSRGGSYNSPLHF. The CDR3 coding sequence is TGTGCCTGGAGTCGCGGGGGCTCCTATAATTCACCCCTCCACTTT.